Listed here are 12 T cell receptor beta chains from one sample, sequenced in a study of control samples from healthy donors and cancer patients. The table came from immunoSEQ multiplex PCR; TCRdb's copy has only in-frame clones and leaves some out. The sample has 48,000 or so clones, 85% to 95% seen once; the top ten hold about 25%. The specimen sequenced was PBMCs. The receptors come from a woman between 45 and 60 years old with head and neck cancer.

This sequence joins TRBV7-2 and TRBJ2-7, with D hard to call. Trimming pared 0 bases from V and 0 bases from J, leaving 6 bases between. The CDR3 is 14 residues long. Per the germline V gene, CDR1 is SGHTA and CDR2 is FQGNSA. The CDR3 sequence: CASSLARHSYEQYF. The CDR3 nucleotides are TGTGCCAGCAGCTTAGCCAGGCACTCCTACGAGCAGTACTTC.

The J gene is TRBJ2-3, the V gene TRBV4-2, with D maybe TRBD2 (8 bases). Trimming pared 1 base from V and 4 bases from J, leaving 18 bases between. The CDR3 is 17 residues long. CDR1 and CDR2 (germline): LGHNA, YNFKEQ. This CDR3 reads CASSQGGGGGRADTQYF. The CDR3 nucleotides are TGTGCCAGCAGCCAAGGAGGGGGCGGGGGGCGTGCAGATACGCAGTATTTT.

The chain joins TRBV5-1 to TRBJ2-3; 8 bases are a match to TRBD1. Trimming took 2 bases from V and 1 from J; bases not matched to a gene: 3. CDR1 and CDR2 (germline): SGHRS, YFSETQ. The length of the CDR3 is 15 residues. CDR3 residues: CASSFRGPGTDTQYF. CDR3 in DNA: TGCGCCAGCAGCTTCAGGGGGCCTGGCACAGATACGCAGTATTTT. Combining the CDR3 with reference TRBV5-1 and TRBJ2-3 gives the whole variable domain KAGVTQTPRYLIKTRGQQVTLSCSPISGHRSVSWYQQTPGQGLQFLFEYFSETQRNKGNFPGRFSGRQFSNSRSEMNVSTLELGDSALYLCASSFRGPGTDTQYFGPGTRLTVL.

The chain uses TRBV6-5 and TRBJ2-7; 8 nucleotides match TRBD1. From germline, CDR1 is MNHEY and CDR2 SVGAGI. V dropped 5 bases and J dropped 2; count of bases not matched to a gene: 8. This CDR3 comprises 15 residues. The CDR3 DNA reads as TGTGCCAGCAGTAAGGGAAGACAGGGGCCCTACGAGCAGTACTTC. Residues: CASSKGRQGPYEQYF.

V is TRBV30 and J is TRBJ2-7, with 7 bases matching TRBD1. The CDR3 covers 14 residues. CDR1 GTSNPN and CDR2 SVGIG come from the germline V gene (reference sequence). V lost 4 bases and J lost 2; bases outside the gene matches: 8. CDR3: CAWTRQGNPYEQYF. In DNA form, the CDR3 reads TGTGCCTGGACGAGACAGGGTAATCCCTACGAGCAGTACTTC.

This chain links TRBV18 with TRBJ2-1; D not resolved. V was pared by 5 bases and J by 7 bases, with 9 bases between. The CDR3 has 12 residues. Per the germline V gene, CDR1 is KGHSH and CDR2 is LQKENI. The CDR3 reads CASSSSRNEQFF. CDR3 nucleotide sequence: TGTGCCAGCTCATCCTCTAGAAATGAGCAGTTCTTC.

J is TRBJ2-5 and V is TRBV6-5; maybe TRBD2 (6 bases). Germline-derived CDR1 and CDR2 are MNHEY and SVGAGI. V lost 6 bases and J 0 bases, leaving 14 bases between the germline ends. This CDR3 comprises 15 residues. This CDR3 is CASSLGTPYQETQYF. In DNA, the CDR3 is TGTGCCAGCAGCCTTGGGACTCCGTACCAAGAGACCCAGTACTTC.

The chain carries TRBV3-1 (or the pseudogene TRBV3-2) and TRBJ1-1; possibly TRBD1 for D (5 bases). Germline loops: CDR1 LGHDT, CDR2 YNNKEL (reference sequence). The CDR3 runs to 14 residues. The V gene lost 10 bases and the J gene lost 1 base, with 16 bases spanning the gap. CDR3 bases: TGTGCCACCCATTCAATCGGACAGAACACTGAAGCTTTCTTT. It is translated as CATHSIGQNTEAFF.

This rearrangement joins TRBV19 to TRBJ2-7; no firm D call. The CDR3 has 16 amino acids. Between the trimmed V and J ends, which lost 3 bases and 2 bases, there was a span of 17 bases. The germline gives CDR1 LNHDA, CDR2 SQIVND (reference sequence). The DNA of the CDR3 is TGTGCCAGTAGTATTGCGCCTACGACCGATACCTACGAGCAGTACTTC. It specifies CASSIAPTTDTYEQYF.

The chain is built from TRBV15 and TRBJ1-5; maybe TRBD1 (6 bases). The CDR3 has 15 residues. Germline V gene lookup returns CDR1 LNHNV and CDR2 YYDKDF (reference sequence). Between the trimmed V and J ends, which lost 0 bases and 8 bases, there was a span of 14 bases. In nucleotides, the CDR3 is TGTGCCACCAGCAGAGATTGGAAACAGGGCGAGCCCCAGCATTTT. Translated: CATSRDWKQGEPQHF.

The chain employs TRBV27 and TRBJ1-1; 8 nucleotides line up with TRBD1. The CDR3 contains 14 residues. In germline, CDR1 is MNHEY, CDR2 SMNVEV (reference sequence). Trimming removed 5 bases from V and 2 bases from J; junction bases left unmatched: 4. The CDR3 sequence: CASSPGQANTEAFF. CDR3 bases: TGTGCCAGCAGTCCGGGACAGGCTAACACTGAAGCTTTCTTT.

The rearrangement joins TRBV27 to TRBJ1-1; tentative D call: TRBD1 (5 bases). Germline CDR1 and CDR2: MNHEY and SMNVEV (reference sequence). V shed 2 bases and J shed 0 bases, with 13 bases lying between them. This CDR3 spans 16 amino acids. The CDR3 region is CASSLEGEGMNTEAFF. CDR3 DNA: TGTGCCAGCAGTTTAGAAGGGGAGGGGATGAACACTGAAGCTTTCTTT.